One sample yielded the 25 T cell receptor beta chains listed below, sequenced in a study of T-cell memory formation after mild COVID-19. TCRdb passed the 5' RACE reads through MiXCR, listing each CDR3 protein once. The sample shows 550,000 to 600,000 distinct CDR3 sequences, approximately 15% of them seen only once. The specimen was PBMCs or a T cell subset sorted from them (not recorded which). The receptors originated from an adult woman who had mild COVID-19 (a few samples of this study predate the infection). Cell type and time point are not known.

This chain uses TRBV7-6 with TRBJ1-3; 9 bases line up with TRBD1. The CDR3 spans 19 residues. V was clipped by 4 bases and J by 0 bases; unmatched bases: 13. In germline, CDR1 is SGHVS, CDR2 FNYEAQ. CDR3 sequence reads: CASSSRVGTGTSSGNTIYF. DNA for the CDR3: TGTGCCAGCAGCTCTCGCGTGGGGACAGGGACAAGCTCTGGAAACACCATATATTTT.

The J gene is TRBJ1-2, the V gene TRBV18; TRBD1 matches 8 bases. J was trimmed by 6 bases and V by 3 bases; bases with no gene match: 6. The germline CDR1 and CDR2 sequences are KGHSH and LQKENI. The CDR3 sequence is 14 residues long. The CDR3 spells CASSPVTGGDGYTF. DNA for the CDR3: TGTGCCAGCTCACCCGTCACAGGGGGGGATGGCTACACCTTC.

The rearrangement links TRBV5-1 to TRBJ1-4; D gene ambiguous. Germline V lookup: CDR1 SGHRS, CDR2 YFSETQ. Deletions cut 7 bases from V and 8 bases from J, with 15 bases between. The CDR3 loop spans 13 amino acids. CDR3 amino acids: CASSGELREKLFF. DNA for the CDR3: TGCGCCAGCTCTGGAGAATTGAGGGAAAAACTGTTTTTT. The full variable domain, completed using reference TRBV5-1 and TRBJ1-4, is KAGVTQTPRYLIKTRGQQVTLSCSPISGHRSVSWYQQTPGQGLQFLFEYFSETQRNKGNFPGRFSGRQFSNSRSEMNVSTLELGDSALYLCASSGELREKLFFGSGTQLSVL.

The J gene is TRBJ2-2, the V gene TRBV29-1; D is unresolved. The CDR3 spans 13 residues. Germline-derived CDR1 and CDR2 are SQVTM and ANQGSEA. The V gene lost 7 bases and the J gene lost 3 bases, with 12 bases spanning the gap. Here the CDR3 reads CSAPPADTGELFF. Written as DNA, the CDR3 is TGCAGCGCCCCCCCAGCCGACACCGGGGAGCTGTTTTTT.

V gene TRBV25-1 combines with J gene TRBJ2-5, with TRBD2 identical over 8 bases. The CDR3 sequence is 14 residues long. Germline values: CDR1 MGHDK, CDR2 SYGVNS. Trimming cost V 6 bases and J 1 base; bases outside gene matches: 4. CDR3 sequence (DNA): TGTGCCAGCAGCTACCGGGGGGGCCAAGAGACCCAGTACTTC. Translated, it gives CASSYRGGQETQYF.

The chain uses TRBV10-3 and TRBJ2-7, with 10 bases lining up with TRBD2. Germline CDR1 and CDR2: ENHRY and SYGVKD. This CDR3 has 17 residues. V shed 3 bases and J 0 bases; nucleotides not matched to a gene: 8. CDR3 loop: CAISDSTTSGASYEQYF. The CDR3 nucleotides are TGTGCCATCAGTGACTCGACCACTAGCGGGGCCTCCTACGAGCAGTACTTC.

This sequence joins TRBV20-1 and TRBJ1-1; 7 bases are a match to TRBD1. From germline, CDR1 is DFQATT and CDR2 SNEGSKA (reference sequence). The CDR3 length is 15 residues. Losses at the gene ends were 5 bases for V and 4 bases for J; bases not matched to a gene: 13. CDR3 protein: CSAERTRGLITEAFF. CDR3 coding DNA: TGCAGTGCTGAAAGAACCAGGGGGTTGATCACTGAAGCTTTCTTT.

This chain joins TRBV5-1 and TRBJ2-3; TRBD2 matches at 15 bases. The CDR3 runs 19 residues. J was trimmed by 2 bases and V by 2 bases; bases with no gene match: 9. Germline CDR1 SGHRS, CDR2 YFSETQ. CDR3 region: CASSLRGLAGGIPTDTQYF. The DNA for the CDR3 is TGCGCCAGCAGCTTACGGGGACTAGCGGGGGGCATCCCCACAGATACGCAGTATTTT. The whole variable domain, filled in from reference TRBV5-1 and TRBJ2-3, reads KAGVTQTPRYLIKTRGQQVTLSCSPISGHRSVSWYQQTPGQGLQFLFEYFSETQRNKGNFPGRFSGRQFSNSRSEMNVSTLELGDSALYLCASSLRGLAGGIPTDTQYFGPGTRLTVL.

There are many counts of this clonotype. V usage is TRBV6-6 and J usage is TRBJ2-1; D uncertain. Germline V gene sequence: CDR1 MNHNY, CDR2 SVGAGI (reference sequence). This CDR3 region has 13 residues. The germline V and J ends were trimmed by 6 bases and 10 bases, with 16 bases remaining between them. The CDR3 spells CASRAREDGEQFF. Here the CDR3 DNA reads TGTGCCAGCAGAGCTCGAGAGGATGGGGAGCAGTTCTTC.

This clonotype was picked up a small number of times. This chain connects TRBV4-1 to TRBJ1-4; 11 nucleotides line up with TRBD1. The ends lost 3 bases at V and 1 base at J; junction bases unmatched: 1. The CDR3 is made up of 16 amino acids. Germline V gene data show CDR1 as MGHRA and CDR2 as YSYEKL. The CDR3 DNA follows: TGCGCCAGCAGCCACGGGACAGGGGGAACTAATGAAAAACTGTTTTTT. This gives the protein CASSHGTGGTNEKLFF.

Only a few counts were recorded for this clonotype. The rearrangement links TRBV4-1 to TRBJ1-4; 7 bases fit TRBD1. The CDR3 contains 15 residues. The V and J ends lost 2 bases and 8 bases, in that order; junction bases with no gene match: 8. CDR1 is MGHRA and CDR2 is YSYEKL in the germline V gene. In DNA, the CDR3 is TGCGCCAGCAGCCAATCAGGGGGGTCTGGAGAAAAACTGTTTTTT. Translating it yields CASSQSGGSGEKLFF.

In its sample, this clonotype was seen a few times. The rearrangement joins TRBV15 to TRBJ1-5; unclear D gene. This CDR3 has 14 residues. V lost 6 bases and J lost 7, with 16 bases in between. Germline loops: CDR1 LNHNV, CDR2 YYDKDF (reference sequence). This chain's CDR3 is CATSRATNLQPQHF. The CDR3 coding sequence is TGTGCCACCAGTCGGGCCACAAACCTCCAGCCCCAGCATTTT.

The genes are TRBV29-1 and TRBJ2-3, with D perhaps TRBD1 (6 bases). Trimming left V 7 bases short and J 6 bases short, with 20 bases between. Germline assignment: CDR1 SQVTM and CDR2 ANQGSEA. CDR3 length: 14 amino acids. The CDR3 bases are TGCAGCGCCCCTACAGGGATCGGAACGGATACGCAGTATTTT. Translated, it gives CSAPTGIGTDTQYF.

This clonotype occurred a few times. J is TRBJ1-5 and V is TRBV12-3 or TRBV12-4, with D uncertain. V was shortened by 2 bases and J by 7 bases, with 15 bases between the two germline ends. The CDR3 has 15 amino acids. The CDR3 spells CASSLRSGRRQPQHF. CDR3 DNA: TGTGCCAGCAGTTTACGGTCAGGTCGAAGGCAGCCCCAGCATTTT.

This clonotype has only a few counts. The chain joins TRBV5-1 to TRBJ1-1; 9 bases fit TRBD1. The CDR3 is 16 amino acids. V was clipped by 3 bases and J by 2 bases; unmatched bases: 8. CDR1 and CDR2 (germline): SGHRS, YFSETQ. CDR3 bases: TGCGCCAGCAGCTGGGGGGACAGGGCGCTAAACACTGAAGCTTTCTTT. This sequence encodes CASSWGDRALNTEAFF.

The rearrangement uses TRBV7-3 and TRBJ2-7, with D possibly being TRBD2 (6 bases). V was pared by 5 bases and J by 7 bases, with 15 bases between. There are 13 residues in the CDR3. CDR1 and CDR2 (germline): SGHTA, FQGTGA. The CDR3 DNA is TGTGCCAGCAGCCAGTCCGTTGGGGGGGAGCAGTACTTC. Amino acid sequence: CASSQSVGGEQYF.

This clonotype was seen a few times. The rearrangement joins TRBV25-1 to TRBJ2-1, with a weak D call TRBD1 (6 bases). Germline assignment: CDR1 MGHDK and CDR2 SYGVNS. The CDR3 extends over 15 amino acids. V lost 5 bases, J lost 5 bases, and 16 bases lay in between. The CDR3 spells CASSQTGPINNEQFF. DNA for the CDR3: TGTGCCAGCAGTCAGACAGGACCCATAAACAATGAGCAGTTCTTC.

This clonotype was counted a few times. V gene TRBV4-2 combines with J gene TRBJ1-2; tentative D call: TRBD1 (6 bases). Trimming took off 0 bases at V and 0 bases at J, with 14 bases between the two ends. The germline gives CDR1 LGHNA, CDR2 YNFKEQ. CDR3 size: 17 residues. The CDR3 sequence is CASSQDRTDLTNYGYTF. In nucleotides, the CDR3 is TGTGCCAGCAGCCAAGATAGGACAGACCTAACTAACTATGGCTACACCTTC.

J is TRBJ2-7 and V is TRBV12-3 or TRBV12-4; 11 positions match TRBD2. The CDR3 loop spans 15 amino acids. The V and J ends lost 1 base and 5 bases, in that order; junction bases with no gene match: 4. The CDR3, as DNA: TGTGCCAGCAGTTTAGGGGTAGCGGGAGGGGACGAGCAGTACTTC. Its protein is CASSLGVAGGDEQYF.

CDR3 sequence: CASSPGTGTYQPQHF. The CDR3 bases are TGTGCCAGCAGTCCCGGGACAGGTACATATCAGCCCCAGCATTTT. The gene calls are TRBV7-9 and TRBJ1-5; 8 nucleotides align to TRBD1. CDR3 size: 15 residues. Germline CDR1 is SEHNR and CDR2 is FQNEAQ (reference sequence). Trimming at V came to 6 bases and at J to 5 bases, leaving 9 bases not matched to a gene.

This clonotype showed up just a few times. V is TRBV14 and J is TRBJ1-3; D unclear. Germline CDR1 reads SGHDN; CDR2 reads FVKESK. The CDR3 length is 16 residues. Trimming removed 1 base at V and 0 bases at J, with 10 bases between. The CDR3 DNA reads as TGTGCCAGCAGCCAAGGGCACCCCTTCTCTGGAAACACCATATATTTT. Protein sequence: CASSQGHPFSGNTIYF.

The table lists this clonotype with a few counts. The chain employs TRBV20-1 and TRBJ2-1; tentatively, D is TRBD2 (6 bases). This CDR3 region has 15 residues. Trimming stripped 0 bases from V and 5 bases from J, with 14 bases between. Germline assignment: CDR1 DFQATT and CDR2 SNEGSKA (reference sequence). Written as DNA, the CDR3 is TGCAGTGCTAGAGACGGCGCGGGGCCAAACAATGAGCAGTTCTTC. Encoded protein: CSARDGAGPNNEQFF.

The chain carries TRBV20-1 and TRBJ2-4, with D tentatively TRBD2 (5 bases). The V end lost 5 bases, the J end lost 0 bases, and 14 bases lay between the germline ends. The CDR3 runs to 15 residues. CDR1 is DFQATT and CDR2 is SNEGSKA in the germline V gene (reference sequence). CDR3 sequence (DNA): TGCAGTGCTCTAGCAGTCTTGGAAGCCAAAAACATTCAGTACTTC. Encoded protein: CSALAVLEAKNIQYF.

The table lists this clonotype with a few counts. The J gene is TRBJ2-7, the V gene TRBV12-3 or TRBV12-4, with a weak D call TRBD2 (5 bases). V was shortened by 1 base and J by 0 bases, with 7 bases between the two germline ends. This CDR3 comprises 14 residues. CDR3 amino acids: CASSLGESSYEQYF. CDR3 coding DNA: TGTGCCAGCAGTTTAGGGGAGAGCTCCTACGAGCAGTACTTC.

This clonotype appeared a few times. The conserved final phenylalanine or tryptophan is absent from the CDR3, which likely points to a read error. The DNA is left out, because the CDR3 cannot be placed on it with certainty; the CDR3 is given as TCRdb lists it. The chain combines TRBV7-9 with TRBJ1-1; TRBD1, the D gene given by the table, was not confirmed from the DNA. The CDR3 is made up of 15 amino acids, end residues included. Germline CDR1 is SEHNR and CDR2 is FQNEAQ (reference sequence). The CDR3 spells CASSSPSGQGVVGRV.